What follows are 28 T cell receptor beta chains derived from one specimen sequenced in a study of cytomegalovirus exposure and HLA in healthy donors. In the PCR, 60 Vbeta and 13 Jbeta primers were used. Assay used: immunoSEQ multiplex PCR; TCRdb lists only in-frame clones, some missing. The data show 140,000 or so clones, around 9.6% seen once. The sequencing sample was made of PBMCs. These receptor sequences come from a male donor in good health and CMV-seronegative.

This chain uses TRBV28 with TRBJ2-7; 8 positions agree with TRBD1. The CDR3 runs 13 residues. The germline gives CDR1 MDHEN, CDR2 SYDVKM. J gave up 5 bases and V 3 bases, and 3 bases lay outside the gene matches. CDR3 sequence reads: CASSFDRGNEQYF. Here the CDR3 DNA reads TGTGCCAGCAGTTTTGACAGGGGCAACGAGCAGTACTTC.

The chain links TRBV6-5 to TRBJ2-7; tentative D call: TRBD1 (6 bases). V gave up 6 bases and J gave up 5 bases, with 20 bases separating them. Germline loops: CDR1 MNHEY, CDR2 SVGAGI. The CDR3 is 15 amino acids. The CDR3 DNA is TGTGCCAGCAGCATTACCGGGACACCCACCAACGAGCAGTACTTC. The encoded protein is CASSITGTPTNEQYF.

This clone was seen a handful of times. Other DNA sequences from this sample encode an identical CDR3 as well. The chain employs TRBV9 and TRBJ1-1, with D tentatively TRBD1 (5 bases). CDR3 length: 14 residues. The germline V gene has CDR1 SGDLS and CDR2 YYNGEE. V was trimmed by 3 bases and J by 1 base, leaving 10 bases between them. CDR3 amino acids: CASSAGGGNTEAFF. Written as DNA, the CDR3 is TGTGCCAGCAGCGCGGGGGGAGGGAACACTGAAGCTTTCTTT.

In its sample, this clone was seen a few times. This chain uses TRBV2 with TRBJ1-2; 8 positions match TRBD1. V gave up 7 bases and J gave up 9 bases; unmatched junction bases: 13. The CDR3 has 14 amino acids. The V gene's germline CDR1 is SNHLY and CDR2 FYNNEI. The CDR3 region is CASTQWGQASSYTF. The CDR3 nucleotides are TGTGCCAGCACTCAATGGGGACAGGCCTCCAGCTACACCTTC.

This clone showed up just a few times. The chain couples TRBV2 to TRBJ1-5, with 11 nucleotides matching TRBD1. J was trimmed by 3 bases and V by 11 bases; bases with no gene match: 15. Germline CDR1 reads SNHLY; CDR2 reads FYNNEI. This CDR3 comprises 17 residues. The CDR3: CAGTGTGGRFINQPQHF. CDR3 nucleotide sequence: TGTGCCGGCACCGGGACAGGGGGTAGGTTTATCAATCAGCCCCAGCATTTT.

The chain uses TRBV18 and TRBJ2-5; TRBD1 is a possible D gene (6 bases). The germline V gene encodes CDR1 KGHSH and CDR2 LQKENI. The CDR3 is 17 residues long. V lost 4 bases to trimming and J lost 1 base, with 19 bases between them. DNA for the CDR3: TGTGCCAGCTCACAGAGCGAGGGGGTCTCAATCCAAGAGACCCAGTACTTC. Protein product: CASSQSEGVSIQETQYF. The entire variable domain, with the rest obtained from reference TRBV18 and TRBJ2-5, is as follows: NAGVMQNPRHLVRRRGQEARLRCSPMKGHSHVYWYRQLPEEGLKFMVYLQKENIIDESGMPKERFSAEFPKEGPSILRIQQVVRGDSAAYFCASSQSEGVSIQETQYFGPGTRLLVL.

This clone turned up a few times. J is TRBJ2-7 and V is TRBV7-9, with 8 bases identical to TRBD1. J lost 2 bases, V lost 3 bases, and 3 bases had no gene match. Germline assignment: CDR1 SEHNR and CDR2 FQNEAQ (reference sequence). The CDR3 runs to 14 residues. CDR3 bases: TGTGCCAGCAGCTTGCCAGGGGGCCCCTACGAGCAGTACTTC. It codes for CASSLPGGPYEQYF.

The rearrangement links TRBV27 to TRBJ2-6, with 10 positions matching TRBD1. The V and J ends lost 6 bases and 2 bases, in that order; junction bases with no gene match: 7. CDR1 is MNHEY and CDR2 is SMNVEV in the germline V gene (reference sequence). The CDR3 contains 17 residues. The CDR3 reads CASRRDRGTAGANVLTF. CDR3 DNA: TGTGCCAGCAGGCGGGACAGGGGTACGGCTGGGGCCAACGTCCTGACTTTC.

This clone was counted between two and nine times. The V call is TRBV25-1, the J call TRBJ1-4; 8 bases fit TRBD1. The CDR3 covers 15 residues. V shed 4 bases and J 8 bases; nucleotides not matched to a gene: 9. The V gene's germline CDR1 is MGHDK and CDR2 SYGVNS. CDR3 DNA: TGTGCCAGCAGTGTTCTGGGACAGGAGGAGGAAAAACTGTTTTTT. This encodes CASSVLGQEEEKLFF.

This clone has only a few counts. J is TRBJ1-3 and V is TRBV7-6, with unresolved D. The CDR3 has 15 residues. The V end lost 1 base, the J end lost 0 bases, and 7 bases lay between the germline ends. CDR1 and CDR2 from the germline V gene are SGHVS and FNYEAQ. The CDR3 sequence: CASSLGSRSGNTIYF. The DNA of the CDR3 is TGTGCCAGCAGCTTAGGTTCCCGCTCTGGAAACACCATATATTTT.

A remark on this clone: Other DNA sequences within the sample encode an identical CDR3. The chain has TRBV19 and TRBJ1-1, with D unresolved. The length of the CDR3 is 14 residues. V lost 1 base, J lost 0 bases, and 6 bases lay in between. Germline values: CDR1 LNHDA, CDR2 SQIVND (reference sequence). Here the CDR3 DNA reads TGTGCCAGTAGTATAGCGGTAATGAACACTGAAGCTTTCTTT. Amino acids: CASSIAVMNTEAFF.

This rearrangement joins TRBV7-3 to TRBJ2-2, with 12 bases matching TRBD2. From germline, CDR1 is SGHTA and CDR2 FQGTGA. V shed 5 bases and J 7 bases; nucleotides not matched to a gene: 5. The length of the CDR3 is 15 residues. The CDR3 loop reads CASSLAGGPRGELFF. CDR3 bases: TGTGCCAGCAGCCTAGCGGGGGGGCCCCGCGGGGAGCTGTTTTTT.

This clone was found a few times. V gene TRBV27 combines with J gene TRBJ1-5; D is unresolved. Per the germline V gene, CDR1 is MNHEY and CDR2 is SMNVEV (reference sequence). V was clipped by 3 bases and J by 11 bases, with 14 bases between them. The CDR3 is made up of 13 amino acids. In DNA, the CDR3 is TGTGCCAGCAGTTTGGGCCCCGCATTGGCCCAGCATTTT. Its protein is CASSLGPALAQHF.

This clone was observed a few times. CDR3 amino acids: CASSYSRGAYNSPLHF. CDR3 coding DNA: TGTGCCAGCAGTTACTCCAGGGGCGCCTATAATTCACCCCTCCACTTT. The J gene is TRBJ1-6, the V gene TRBV6-5; a possible D gene is TRBD1 (6 bases). The V end lost 0 bases, the J end lost 2 bases, and 8 bases lay between the germline ends. CDR1 and CDR2 from the germline V gene are MNHEY and SVGAGI. The CDR3 is made up of 16 amino acids.

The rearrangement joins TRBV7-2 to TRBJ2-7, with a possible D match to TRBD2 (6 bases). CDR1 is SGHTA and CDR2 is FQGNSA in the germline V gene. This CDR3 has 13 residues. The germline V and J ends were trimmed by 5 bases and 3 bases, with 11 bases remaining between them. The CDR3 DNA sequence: TGTGCCAGCAGCCCTTACGGGAGCTACGAGCAGTACTTC. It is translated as CASSPYGSYEQYF.

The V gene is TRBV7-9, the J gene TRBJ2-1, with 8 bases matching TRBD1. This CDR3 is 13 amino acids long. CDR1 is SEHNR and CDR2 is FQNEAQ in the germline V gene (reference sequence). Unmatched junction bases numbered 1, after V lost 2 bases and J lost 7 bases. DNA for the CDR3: TGTGCCAGCAGCTTAAGACAGGGGAATGAGCAGTTCTTC. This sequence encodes CASSLRQGNEQFF.

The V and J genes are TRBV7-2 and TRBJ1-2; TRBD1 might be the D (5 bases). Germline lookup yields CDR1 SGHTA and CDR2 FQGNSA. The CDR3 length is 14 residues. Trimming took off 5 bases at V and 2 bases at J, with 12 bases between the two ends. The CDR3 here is CASSGGDGNYGYTF. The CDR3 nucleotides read TGTGCCAGCAGCGGCGGGGACGGCAACTATGGCTACACCTTC. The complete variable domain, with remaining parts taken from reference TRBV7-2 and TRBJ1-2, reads GAGVSQSPSNKVTEKGKDVELRCDPISGHTALYWYRQSLGQGLEFLIYFQGNSAPDKSGLPSDRFSAERTGGSVSTLTIQRTQQEDSAVYLCASSGGDGNYGYTFGSGTRLTVV.

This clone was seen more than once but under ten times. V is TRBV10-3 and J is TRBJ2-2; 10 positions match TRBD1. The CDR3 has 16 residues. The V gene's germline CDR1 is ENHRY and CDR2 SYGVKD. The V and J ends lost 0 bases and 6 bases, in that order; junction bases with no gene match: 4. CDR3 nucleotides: TGTGCCATCAGTGAGTCGACAGGGGGCAGAGCCGGGGAGCTGTTTTTT. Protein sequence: CAISESTGGRAGELFF.

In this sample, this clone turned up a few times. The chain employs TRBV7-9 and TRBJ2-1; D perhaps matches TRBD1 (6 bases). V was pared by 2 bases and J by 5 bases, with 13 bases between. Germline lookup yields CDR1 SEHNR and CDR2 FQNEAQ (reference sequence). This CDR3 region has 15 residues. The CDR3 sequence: CASSLLQGRNNEQFF. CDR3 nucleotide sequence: TGTGCCAGCAGCTTACTGCAGGGGCGGAACAATGAGCAGTTCTTC. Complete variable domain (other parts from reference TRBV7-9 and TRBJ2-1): DTGVSQNPRHKITKRGQNVTFRCDPISEHNRLYWYRQTLGQGPEFLTYFQNEAQLEKSRLLSDRFSAERPKGSFSTLEIQRTEQGDSAMYLCASSLLQGRNNEQFFGPGTRLTVL.

CDR3 bases: TGTGCCAGCAGGTCCCCGGTGGGAGAATCTGGGCAAGAGACCCAGTACTTC. It encodes CASRSPVGESGQETQYF. The rearrangement uses TRBV7-2 and TRBJ2-5; a weak D match, TRBD2 (5 bases). Trimming pared 6 bases from V and 2 bases from J, leaving 22 bases between. The CDR3 totals 17 residues. Germline V gene data show CDR1 as SGHTA and CDR2 as FQGNSA. Combining the CDR3 with reference TRBV7-2 and TRBJ2-5 gives the whole variable domain GAGVSQSPSNKVTEKGKDVELRCDPISGHTALYWYRQSLGQGLEFLIYFQGNSAPDKSGLPSDRFSAERTGGSVSTLTIQRTQQEDSAVYLCASRSPVGESGQETQYFGPGTRLLVL.

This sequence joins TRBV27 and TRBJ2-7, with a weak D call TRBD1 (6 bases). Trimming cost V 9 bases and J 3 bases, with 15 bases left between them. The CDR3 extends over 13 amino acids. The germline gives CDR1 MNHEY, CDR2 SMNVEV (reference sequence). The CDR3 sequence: CASSQDSDYEQYF. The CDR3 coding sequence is TGTGCCAGTTCACAGGACAGTGACTACGAGCAGTACTTC.

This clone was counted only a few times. The CDR3 sequence is CASRPGLSNGYGYTF. The DNA of the CDR3 is TGTGCCAGCAGGCCAGGACTCTCGAATGGCTATGGCTACACCTTC. J is TRBJ1-2 and V is TRBV4-2; D is uncertain. CDR1 and CDR2 (germline): LGHNA, YNFKEQ. This CDR3 is built from 15 residues. The germline V and J ends were trimmed by 6 bases and 4 bases, with 18 bases remaining between them.

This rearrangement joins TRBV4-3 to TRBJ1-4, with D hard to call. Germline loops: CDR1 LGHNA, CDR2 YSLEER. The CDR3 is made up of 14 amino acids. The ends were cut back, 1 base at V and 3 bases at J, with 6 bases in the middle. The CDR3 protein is CASSQVTANEKLFF. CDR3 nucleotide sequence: TGCGCCAGCAGCCAAGTCACAGCTAATGAAAAACTGTTTTTT.

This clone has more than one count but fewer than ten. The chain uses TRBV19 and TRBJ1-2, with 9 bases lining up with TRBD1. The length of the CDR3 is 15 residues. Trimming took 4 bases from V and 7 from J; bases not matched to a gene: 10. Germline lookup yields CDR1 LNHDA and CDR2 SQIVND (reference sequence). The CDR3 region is CASSTRTGELSGYTF. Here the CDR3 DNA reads TGTGCCAGTAGTACCCGGACAGGGGAGTTGAGTGGCTACACCTTC.

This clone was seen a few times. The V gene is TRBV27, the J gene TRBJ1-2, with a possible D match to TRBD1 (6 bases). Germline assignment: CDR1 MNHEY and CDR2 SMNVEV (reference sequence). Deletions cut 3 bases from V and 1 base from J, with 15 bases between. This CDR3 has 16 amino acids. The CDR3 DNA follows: TGTGCCAGCAGTTTTATTCTTCAGGGGTTTAACTATGGCTACACCTTC. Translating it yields CASSFILQGFNYGYTF.

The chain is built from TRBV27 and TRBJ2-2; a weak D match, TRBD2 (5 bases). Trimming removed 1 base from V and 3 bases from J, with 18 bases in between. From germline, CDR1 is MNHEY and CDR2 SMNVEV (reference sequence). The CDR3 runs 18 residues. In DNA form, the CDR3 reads TGTGCCAGCAGTTTATGGGCTAGCTACGTTTTACACACCGGGGAGCTGTTTTTT. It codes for CASSLWASYVLHTGELFF.

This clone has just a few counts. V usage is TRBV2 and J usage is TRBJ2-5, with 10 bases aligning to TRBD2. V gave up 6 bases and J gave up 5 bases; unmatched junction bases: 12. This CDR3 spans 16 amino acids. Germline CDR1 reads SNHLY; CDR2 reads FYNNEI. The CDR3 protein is CASRYRLAGARETQYF. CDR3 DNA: TGTGCCAGCAGGTACCGGCTAGCGGGGGCGAGGGAGACCCAGTACTTC.

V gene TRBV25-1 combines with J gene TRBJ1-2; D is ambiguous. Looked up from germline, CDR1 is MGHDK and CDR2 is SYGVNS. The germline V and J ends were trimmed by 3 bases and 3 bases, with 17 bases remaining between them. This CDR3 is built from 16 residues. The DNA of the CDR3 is TGTGCCAGCAGTGAGGGAGGAGGCCCCGGGGACTATGGCTACACCTTC. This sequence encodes CASSEGGGPGDYGYTF.